This T cell receptor (beta chain) emerged from a study of spatial heterogeneity in lung cancer. Study-level information: Detection of beta-chain sequences consistently exceeded that of alpha-chain sequences. Study outcomes and limitations: Resection saw ubiquitous expanded tumor TCRs appear in blood more than follow-up did.

In its sample, this clonotype was seen many times. Its antigen remains unknown. The time point is: sample taken at primary tumor resection. In each case, whole RNA from tumor, nontumor lung or frozen PBMC was sequenced unsorted. This CDR3 is built from 13 residues. In germline, CDR1 is SEHNR, CDR2 FQNEAQ (reference sequence). The ends were cut back, 4 bases at V and 7 bases at J, with 8 bases in the middle. Single TCR cDNA molecules each had their own unique molecular identifier. One entry per CDR3 protein results from TCRdb running MiXCR on the 5' RACE reads. The sample yields roughly 4,200 distinct CDR3 sequences, 16% seen once.

Here the sequenced sample was PBMCs, taken at surgery. V and J are TRBV7-9 and TRBJ1-6; D is unresolved. This TCR derives from a male donor with early-stage non-small cell lung cancer. CDR3 DNA: TGTGCCAGCAGCTCCTTGCCCAATTCACCCCTCCACTTT. Amino acids: CASSSLPNSPLHF.